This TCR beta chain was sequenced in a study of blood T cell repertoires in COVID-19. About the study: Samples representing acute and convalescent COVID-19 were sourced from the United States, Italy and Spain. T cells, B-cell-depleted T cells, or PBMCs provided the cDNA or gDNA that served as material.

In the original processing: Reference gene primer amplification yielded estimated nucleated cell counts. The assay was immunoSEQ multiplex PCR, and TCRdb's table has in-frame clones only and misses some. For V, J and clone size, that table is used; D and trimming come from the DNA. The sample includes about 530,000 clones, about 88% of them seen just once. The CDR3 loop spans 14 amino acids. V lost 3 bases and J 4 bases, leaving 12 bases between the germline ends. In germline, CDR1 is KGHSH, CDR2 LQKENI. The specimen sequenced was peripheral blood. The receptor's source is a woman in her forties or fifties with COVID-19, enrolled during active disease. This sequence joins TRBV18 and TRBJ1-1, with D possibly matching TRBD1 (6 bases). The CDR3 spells CASSPSTGTTEAFF. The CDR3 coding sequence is TGTGCCAGCTCACCCTCGACAGGTACCACTGAAGCTTTCTTT.